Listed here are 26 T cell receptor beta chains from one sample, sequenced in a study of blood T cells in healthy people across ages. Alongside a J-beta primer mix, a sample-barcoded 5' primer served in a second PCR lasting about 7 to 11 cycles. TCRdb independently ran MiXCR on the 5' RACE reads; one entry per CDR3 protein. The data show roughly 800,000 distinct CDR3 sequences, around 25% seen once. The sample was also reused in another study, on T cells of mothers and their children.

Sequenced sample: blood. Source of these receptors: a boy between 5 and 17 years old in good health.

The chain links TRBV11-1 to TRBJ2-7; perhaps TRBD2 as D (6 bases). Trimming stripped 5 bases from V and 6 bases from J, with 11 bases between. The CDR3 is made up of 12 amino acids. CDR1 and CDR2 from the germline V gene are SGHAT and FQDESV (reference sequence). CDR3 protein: CASSHGGVEQYF. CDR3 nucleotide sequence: TGTGCCAGCAGCCACGGCGGGGTCGAGCAGTACTTC.

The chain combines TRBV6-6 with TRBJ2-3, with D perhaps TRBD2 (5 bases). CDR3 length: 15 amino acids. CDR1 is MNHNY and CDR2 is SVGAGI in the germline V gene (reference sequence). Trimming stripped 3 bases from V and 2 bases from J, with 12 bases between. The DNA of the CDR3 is TGTGCCAGCAGTTATTGGAGGAACCCCACAGATACGCAGTATTTT. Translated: CASSYWRNPTDTQYF.

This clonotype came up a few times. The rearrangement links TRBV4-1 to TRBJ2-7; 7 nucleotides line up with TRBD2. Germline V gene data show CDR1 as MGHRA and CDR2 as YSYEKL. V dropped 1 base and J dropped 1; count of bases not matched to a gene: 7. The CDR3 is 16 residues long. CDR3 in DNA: TGCGCCAGCAGCCAAGGGTCGGGGGGAGTGTCCTACGAGCAGTACTTC. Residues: CASSQGSGGVSYEQYF.

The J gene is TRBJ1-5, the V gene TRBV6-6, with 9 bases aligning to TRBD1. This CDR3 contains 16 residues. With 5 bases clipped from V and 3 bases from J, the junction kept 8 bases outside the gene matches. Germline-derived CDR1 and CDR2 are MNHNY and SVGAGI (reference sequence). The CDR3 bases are TGTGCCAGCAGTCCCCCCGGGACAGGGTACAATCAGCCCCAGCATTTT. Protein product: CASSPPGTGYNQPQHF.

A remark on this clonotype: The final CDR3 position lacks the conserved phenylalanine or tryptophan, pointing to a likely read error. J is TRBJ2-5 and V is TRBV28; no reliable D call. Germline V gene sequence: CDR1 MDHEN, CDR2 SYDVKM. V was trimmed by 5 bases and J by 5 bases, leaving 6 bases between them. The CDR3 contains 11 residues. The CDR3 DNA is TGTGCCAGCAGTCGACTCGAGACCCAGTACGTC. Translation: CASSRLETQYV.

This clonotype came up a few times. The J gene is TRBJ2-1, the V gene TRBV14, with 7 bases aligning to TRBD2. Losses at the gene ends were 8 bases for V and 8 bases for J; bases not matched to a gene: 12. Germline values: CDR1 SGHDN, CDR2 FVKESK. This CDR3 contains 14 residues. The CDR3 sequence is CASSPLGGKDEQFF. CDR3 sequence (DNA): TGTGCCAGCTCCCCTTTGGGGGGGAAGGATGAGCAGTTCTTC.

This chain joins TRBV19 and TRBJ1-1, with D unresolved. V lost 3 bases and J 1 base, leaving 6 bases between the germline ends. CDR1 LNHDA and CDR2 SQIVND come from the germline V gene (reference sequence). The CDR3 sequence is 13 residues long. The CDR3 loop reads CASSITRNTEAFF. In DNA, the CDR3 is TGTGCCAGTAGTATTACCAGGAACACTGAAGCTTTCTTT.

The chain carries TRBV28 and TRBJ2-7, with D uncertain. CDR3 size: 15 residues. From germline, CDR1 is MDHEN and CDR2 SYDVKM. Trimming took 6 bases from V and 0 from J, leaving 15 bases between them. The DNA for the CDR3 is TGTGCCAGCAGCCTTCGATCGGCAGGCTCCTACGAGCAGTACTTC. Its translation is CASSLRSAGSYEQYF.

The CDR3 DNA follows: TGCGCCAGCAGTCCAGGTTTAGGCACTAATGAAAAACTGTTTTTT. Its translation: CASSPGLGTNEKLFF. The V gene is TRBV4-3, the J gene TRBJ1-4; D remains unclear. V lost 6 bases to trimming and J lost 2 bases, with 13 bases between them. There are 15 residues in the CDR3. Germline V CDR1 and CDR2: LGHNA, YSLEER.

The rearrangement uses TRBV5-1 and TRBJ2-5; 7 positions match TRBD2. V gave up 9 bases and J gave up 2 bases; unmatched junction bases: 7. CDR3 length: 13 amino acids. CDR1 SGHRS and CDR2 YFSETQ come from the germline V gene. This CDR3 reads CATPPGLQETQYF. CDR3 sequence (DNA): TGCGCCACCCCACCGGGACTACAAGAGACCCAGTACTTC. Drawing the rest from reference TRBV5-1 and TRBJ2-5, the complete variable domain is KAGVTQTPRYLIKTRGQQVTLSCSPISGHRSVSWYQQTPGQGLQFLFEYFSETQRNKGNFPGRFSGRQFSNSRSEMNVSTLELGDSALYLCATPPGLQETQYFGPGTRLLVL.

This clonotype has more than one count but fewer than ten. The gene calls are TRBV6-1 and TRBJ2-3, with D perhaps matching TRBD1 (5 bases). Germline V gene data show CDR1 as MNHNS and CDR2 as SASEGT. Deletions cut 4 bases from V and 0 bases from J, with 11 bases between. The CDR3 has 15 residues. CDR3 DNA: TGTGCCAGCAGTGTAGGGGTTGGGAGCACAGATACGCAGTATTTT. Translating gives CASSVGVGSTDTQYF.

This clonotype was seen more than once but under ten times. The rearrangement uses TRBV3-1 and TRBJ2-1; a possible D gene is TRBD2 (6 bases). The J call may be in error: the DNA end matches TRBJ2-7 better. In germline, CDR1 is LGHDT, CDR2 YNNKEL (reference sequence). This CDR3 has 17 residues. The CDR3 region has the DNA TGTGCCAGCAGCCAAGGGGCGACTAGAACGATCCTCCACGAGCAGTACTTC. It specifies CASSQGATRTILHEQYF.

CDR3 DNA: TGTGCCAGCAGTTTATGGGCTAGCAGCAACCCCGTTGATACGCAGTATTTT. Translation gives CASSLWASSNPVDTQYF. This sequence joins TRBV12-3 or TRBV12-4 and TRBJ2-3; tentatively, D is TRBD2 (5 bases). The V gene lost 2 bases and the J gene lost 6 bases, with 21 bases spanning the gap. CDR3 length equals 17 residues.

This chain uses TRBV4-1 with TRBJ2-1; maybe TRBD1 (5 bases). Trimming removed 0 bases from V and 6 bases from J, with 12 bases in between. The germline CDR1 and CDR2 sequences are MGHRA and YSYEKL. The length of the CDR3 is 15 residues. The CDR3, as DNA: TGCGCCAGCAGCCAAGATCTAGGGGTGGGCAATGAGCAGTTCTTC. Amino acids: CASSQDLGVGNEQFF.

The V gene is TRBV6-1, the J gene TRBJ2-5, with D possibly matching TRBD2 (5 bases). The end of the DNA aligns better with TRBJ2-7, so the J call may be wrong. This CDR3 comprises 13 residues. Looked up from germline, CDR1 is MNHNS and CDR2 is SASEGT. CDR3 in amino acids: CASTWTGAYEQYF. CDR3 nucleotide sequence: TGTGCCAGCACTTGGACTGGTGCCTACGAGCAGTACTTC.

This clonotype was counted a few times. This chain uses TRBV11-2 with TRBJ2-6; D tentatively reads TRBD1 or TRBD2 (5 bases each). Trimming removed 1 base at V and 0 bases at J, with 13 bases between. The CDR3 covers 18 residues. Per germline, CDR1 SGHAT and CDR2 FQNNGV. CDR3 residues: CASSLASGPYSGANVLTF. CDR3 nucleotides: TGTGCCAGCAGCTTAGCTTCGGGACCTTACTCTGGGGCCAACGTCCTGACTTTC.

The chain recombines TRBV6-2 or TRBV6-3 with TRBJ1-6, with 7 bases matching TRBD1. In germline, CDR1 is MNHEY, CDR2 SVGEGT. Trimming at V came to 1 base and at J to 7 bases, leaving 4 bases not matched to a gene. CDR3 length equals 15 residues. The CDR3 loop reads CASSYWGQLNSPLHF. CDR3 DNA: TGTGCCAGCAGTTACTGGGGACAGCTGAATTCACCCCTCCACTTT.

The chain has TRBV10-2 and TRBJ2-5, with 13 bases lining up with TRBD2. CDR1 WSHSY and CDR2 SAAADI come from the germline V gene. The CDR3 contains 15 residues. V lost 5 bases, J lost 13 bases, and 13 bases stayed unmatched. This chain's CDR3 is CASSRTSGGHQMMYF. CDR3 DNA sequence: TGCGCCAGCAGTCGGACTAGCGGGGGACACCAGATGATGTACTTC.

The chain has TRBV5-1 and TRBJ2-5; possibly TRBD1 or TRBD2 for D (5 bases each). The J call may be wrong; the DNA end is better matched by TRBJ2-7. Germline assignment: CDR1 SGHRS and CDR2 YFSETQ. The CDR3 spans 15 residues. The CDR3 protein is CASSLTGLSGYEQYF. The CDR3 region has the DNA TGCGCCAGCAGCTTGACAGGACTCTCAGGCTACGAGCAGTACTTC.

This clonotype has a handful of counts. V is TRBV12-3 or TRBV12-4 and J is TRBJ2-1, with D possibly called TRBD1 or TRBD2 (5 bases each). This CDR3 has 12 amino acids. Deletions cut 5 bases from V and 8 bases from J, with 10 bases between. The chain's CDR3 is CASSRGVYEQFF. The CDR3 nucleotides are TGTGCCAGCAGTCGGGGCGTATATGAGCAGTTCTTC.

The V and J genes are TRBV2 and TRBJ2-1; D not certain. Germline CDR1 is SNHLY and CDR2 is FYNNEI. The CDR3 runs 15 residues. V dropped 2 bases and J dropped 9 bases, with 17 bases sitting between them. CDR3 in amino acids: CASSEILARGAEQFF. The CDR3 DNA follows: TGTGCCAGCAGTGAAATCCTCGCGAGAGGTGCTGAGCAGTTCTTC.

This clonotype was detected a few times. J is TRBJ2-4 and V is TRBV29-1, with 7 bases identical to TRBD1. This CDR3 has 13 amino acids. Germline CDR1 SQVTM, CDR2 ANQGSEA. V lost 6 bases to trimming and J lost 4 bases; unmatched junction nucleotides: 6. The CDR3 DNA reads TGCAGCGTGGCCGGGACAGTAAAAAACATTCAGTACTTC. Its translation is CSVAGTVKNIQYF.

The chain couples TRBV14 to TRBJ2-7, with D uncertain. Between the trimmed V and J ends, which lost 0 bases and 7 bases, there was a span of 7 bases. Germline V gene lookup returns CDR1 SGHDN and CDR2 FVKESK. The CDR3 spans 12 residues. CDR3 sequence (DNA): TGTGCCAGCAGCCAAGAAGGCCAGGAGCAGTACTTC. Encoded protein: CASSQEGQEQYF.

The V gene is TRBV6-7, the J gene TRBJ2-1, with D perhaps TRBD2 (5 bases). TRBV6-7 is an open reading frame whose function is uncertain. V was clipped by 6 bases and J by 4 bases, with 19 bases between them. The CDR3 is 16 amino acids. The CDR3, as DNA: TGTGCCAGCAGATCTCTGGGAGTCTCTTGTTACAATGAGCAGTTCTTC. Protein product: CASRSLGVSCYNEQFF.

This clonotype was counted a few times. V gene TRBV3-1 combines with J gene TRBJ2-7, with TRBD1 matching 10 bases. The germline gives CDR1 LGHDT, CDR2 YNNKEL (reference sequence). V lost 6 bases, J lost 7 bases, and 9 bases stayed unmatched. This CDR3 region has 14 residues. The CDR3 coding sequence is TGTGCCAGCAGTAATAGACAGGGGGCGGAAGAGCAGTACTTC. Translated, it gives CASSNRQGAEEQYF.

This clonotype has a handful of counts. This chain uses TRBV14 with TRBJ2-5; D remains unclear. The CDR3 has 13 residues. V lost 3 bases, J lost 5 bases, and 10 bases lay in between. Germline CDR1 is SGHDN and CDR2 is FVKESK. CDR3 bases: TGTGCCAGCAGCCACCTGACCCTGGAGACCCAGTACTTC. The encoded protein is CASSHLTLETQYF.